The 31 T cell receptor beta chains below were found in one sample sequenced in a study of blood T cells in healthy people across ages. A J-beta primer mix and a sample-barcoded 5' primer were used in a second PCR of about 7 to 12 cycles. TCRdb redid the calling of the 5' RACE reads with MiXCR, one entry per CDR3 protein. The sample lists more than 800,000 distinct CDR3 sequences, 25% to 35% occurring once. The specimen was blood. These receptor sequences come from a woman aged 80 or older in good health.

This clonotype was seen many times. CDR3 nucleotides: TGCGCCAGCAGCTTTATTCCACAGGGATCGGATGGCTACACCTTC. As protein: CASSFIPQGSDGYTF. V is TRBV5-1 and J is TRBJ1-2; D possibly corresponds to TRBD1 (6 bases). The length of the CDR3 is 15 residues. V was trimmed by 2 bases and J by 6 bases, leaving 17 bases between them. Germline CDR1 reads SGHRS; CDR2 reads YFSETQ.

V gene TRBV7-9 combines with J gene TRBJ1-5; D gene ambiguous. V lost 5 bases and J lost 0, with 14 bases in between. Per the germline V gene, CDR1 is SEHNR and CDR2 is FQNEAQ (reference sequence). There are 16 residues in the CDR3. The CDR3 DNA follows: TGTGCCAGCAGCCCTGTGACGGGAGGTAGCAATCAGCCCCAGCATTTT. It is translated as CASSPVTGGSNQPQHF.

The V and J genes are TRBV6-1 and TRBJ2-1; 14 positions match TRBD2. Germline V gene lookup returns CDR1 MNHNS and CDR2 SASEGT. Trimming cost V 7 bases and J 10 bases; bases outside gene matches: 9. The CDR3 length is 15 residues. The CDR3 reads CASTQGWTSGGEQFF. Here the CDR3 DNA reads TGTGCCAGCACCCAGGGGTGGACTAGCGGGGGGGAGCAGTTCTTC.

This clonotype has only a few counts. CDR3 in DNA: TGCGCCAGCAGCTTCCTTTACGACTCCTACGAGCAGTACTTC. It is translated as CASSFLYDSYEQYF. The V call is TRBV5-1, the J call TRBJ2-7; D not certain. The CDR3 has 14 residues. Germline CDR1 and CDR2: SGHRS and YFSETQ. The V gene lost 2 bases and the J gene lost 0 bases, with 9 bases spanning the gap.

This clonotype was found many times. V is TRBV7-2 and J is TRBJ2-7; TRBD2 matches at 10 bases. Unmatched junction bases numbered 9, after V lost 1 base and J lost 6 bases. Germline loops: CDR1 SGHTA, CDR2 FQGNSA. The CDR3 contains 16 residues. The CDR3 protein is CASSLVSSGGAGEQYF. Here the CDR3 DNA reads TGTGCCAGCAGCTTAGTCTCGAGCGGGGGGGCTGGCGAGCAGTACTTC.

As for this clonotype: A read error may explain this, as a much larger clone is one base away. The DNA for the CDR3 is TGTGCCAGCAGCCAAACATCCGGGGCAGGGGACGATGAGCAGTTCTTC. It codes for CASSQTSGAGDDEQFF. This rearrangement joins TRBV5-4 to TRBJ2-1; TRBD1 is a possible D gene (6 bases). The germline CDR1 and CDR2 sequences are SGHNT and YYREEE (reference sequence). Trimming removed 4 bases at V and 8 bases at J, with 22 bases between. This CDR3 is 16 amino acids long.

CDR3 residues: CATSGDRGGTDTQYF. Written as DNA, the CDR3 is TGTGCCACCAGTGGGGACAGGGGGGGAACAGATACGCAGTATTTT. The chain carries TRBV24-1 and TRBJ2-3, with TRBD1 identical over 11 bases. Germline V gene lookup returns CDR1 KGHDR and CDR2 SFDVKD. The CDR3 runs to 15 residues. Trimming took 5 bases from V and 3 from J; bases not matched to a gene: 3.

The chain is built from TRBV20-1 and TRBJ2-3, with D perhaps being TRBD1 or TRBD2 (6 bases each). V was pared by 5 bases and J by 2 bases, with 17 bases between. This CDR3 comprises 15 residues. Germline values: CDR1 DFQATT, CDR2 SNEGSKA (reference sequence). CDR3 nucleotide sequence: TGCAGTGCTCGAGGTGGGGGGCCTAACACAGATACGCAGTATTTT. Residues: CSARGGGPNTDTQYF.

This clonotype was seen at least ten times. V usage is TRBV18 and J usage is TRBJ2-7, with D possibly called TRBD1 or TRBD2 (5 bases each). Germline V gene data show CDR1 as KGHSH and CDR2 as LQKENI. V was pared by 1 base and J by 4 bases, with 8 bases between. The CDR3 is 13 residues long. CDR3 sequence reads: CASSPLEGYEQYF. In DNA form, the CDR3 reads TGTGCCAGCTCACCACTCGAGGGGTACGAGCAGTACTTC.

This clonotype was counted a few times. The rearrangement uses TRBV28 and TRBJ1-1; the D is unclear. V shed 4 bases and J shed 8 bases, with 11 bases lying between them. The CDR3 is 12 amino acids. Germline loops: CDR1 MDHEN, CDR2 SYDVKM. This chain's CDR3 is CASSSNGREAFF. The CDR3 nucleotides are TGTGCCAGCAGTTCTAATGGTAGGGAAGCTTTCTTT.

With regard to this clonotype: A read error may produce the germline difference seen at one junction end. The V and J genes are TRBV20-1 and TRBJ2-3; 8 bases align to TRBD2. There are 14 residues in the CDR3. The V gene's germline CDR1 is DFQATT and CDR2 SNEGSKA (reference sequence). The CDR3 bases are TGCGGTGCCCCCGCAACGGGGGGGACAGATACGCAGTATTTT. Translated, it gives CGAPATGGTDTQYF.

This sequence joins TRBV13 and TRBJ2-1; possible D gene TRBD1, 5 bases. CDR3 length: 17 residues. CDR1 is PRHDT and CDR2 is FYEKMQ in the germline V gene (reference sequence). V was pared by 5 bases and J by 8 bases, with 25 bases between. CDR3 residues: CASSQDDGVKGKHEQFF. The CDR3 DNA is TGTGCCAGCAGCCAAGATGATGGGGTGAAGGGGAAGCATGAGCAGTTCTTC.

This clonotype has at least ten counts. The J gene is TRBJ2-3, the V gene TRBV7-2, with 13 bases aligning to TRBD2. V lost 4 bases and J lost 2; bases outside the gene matches: 6. Germline lookup yields CDR1 SGHTA and CDR2 FQGNSA. The length of the CDR3 is 17 residues. CDR3 in DNA: TGTGCCAGCAGCTCCCGGACTAGCGGGGGCATCACAGATACGCAGTATTTT. This codes for CASSSRTSGGITDTQYF.

This clonotype has ten or more counts. The chain joins TRBV7-9 to TRBJ1-2; no definite D call. The CDR3 totals 13 residues. The V gene lost 1 base and the J gene lost 8 bases, with 11 bases spanning the gap. CDR1 is SEHNR and CDR2 is FQNEAQ in the germline V gene (reference sequence). The DNA of the CDR3 is TGTGCCAGCAGCTTAGAGTTTGGTGGGGGCTACACCTTC. The encoded protein is CASSLEFGGGYTF.

The table lists this clonotype with many counts. The chain carries TRBV20-1 and TRBJ1-4; 12 nucleotides line up with TRBD1. CDR1 is DFQATT and CDR2 is SNEGSKA in the germline V gene (reference sequence). The CDR3 has 17 amino acids. With V trimmed by 3 bases and J by 7 bases, 12 bases remained unmatched. The CDR3 nucleotides read TGCAGTGCTAGTCCCCGGGACAGGGGGCTGGGAGGTGAAAAACTGTTTTTT. As protein: CSASPRDRGLGGEKLFF.

V gene TRBV6-5 combines with J gene TRBJ1-2; D is unresolved. The V gene's germline CDR1 is MNHEY and CDR2 SVGAGI. The CDR3 totals 15 residues. The V end was cut by 0 bases, the J end by 1 base, with 9 bases between. The CDR3 is CASSYSAGLNYGYTF. The DNA of the CDR3 is TGTGCCAGCAGTTACTCGGCAGGACTTAACTATGGCTACACCTTC.

This clonotype was found many times. CDR3 DNA sequence: TGTGCCAGCAGTTACTCGAACAGGGGAAGGGGGACCCAGTACTTC. Amino acid sequence: CASSYSNRGRGTQYF. V usage is TRBV6-5 and J usage is TRBJ2-5; 7 nucleotides align to TRBD1. The germline V gene has CDR1 MNHEY and CDR2 SVGAGI. This CDR3 spans 15 amino acids. Unmatched junction bases numbered 8, after V lost 0 bases and J lost 7 bases.

V gene TRBV10-3 combines with J gene TRBJ2-1, with 7 bases identical to TRBD2. CDR1 ENHRY and CDR2 SYGVKD come from the germline V gene. With 4 bases clipped from V and 8 bases from J, the junction kept 11 bases outside the gene matches. CDR3 length equals 15 residues. The CDR3 DNA sequence: TGTGCCATCAGTGGGGGGGGAATAGCGGGCGATGAGCAGTTCTTC. The encoded protein is CAISGGGIAGDEQFF.

This chain links TRBV18 with TRBJ1-1, with a possible D match to TRBD1 (6 bases). The V end lost 3 bases, the J end lost 8 bases, and 13 bases lay between the germline ends. The germline CDR1 and CDR2 sequences are KGHSH and LQKENI. This CDR3 is built from 13 residues. The CDR3 DNA is TGTGCCAGCTCACCCTTACGGACAGAGGAAGCTTTCTTT. Residues: CASSPLRTEEAFF.

The chain is built from TRBV5-8 and TRBJ1-2, with 10 bases lining up with TRBD1. The CDR3 covers 14 residues. V was clipped by 4 bases and J by 7 bases; unmatched bases: 7. Germline CDR1 SGHTS, CDR2 YDEGEE. The DNA of the CDR3 is TGTGCCAGCAGCCTGGGACAGGGGAGGAGTGGCTACACCTTC. Its protein is CASSLGQGRSGYTF.

This chain joins TRBV7-2 and TRBJ2-1; 10 bases align to TRBD2. Per the germline V gene, CDR1 is SGHTA and CDR2 is FQGNSA. J was trimmed by 2 bases and V by 7 bases; bases with no gene match: 8. The CDR3 extends over 16 amino acids. CDR3 coding DNA: TGTGCCAGCACTCCGCCGGGACTAGCGCCCTACAATGAGCAGTTCTTC. This encodes CASTPPGLAPYNEQFF.

CDR3 DNA: TGTGCCACCTCGACAGACCCTTACACTGAAGCTTTCTTT. Translation gives CATSTDPYTEAFF. V and J are TRBV10-3 and TRBJ1-1; TRBD1 might be the D (5 bases). This CDR3 contains 13 residues. Trimming took off 10 bases at V and 3 bases at J, with 15 bases between the two ends. Germline V gene data show CDR1 as ENHRY and CDR2 as SYGVKD.

This clonotype was counted at least ten times. The rearrangement uses TRBV7-2 and TRBJ1-2; D not certain. Trimming took 5 bases from V and 3 from J, leaving 25 bases between them. The CDR3 spans 18 residues. From germline, CDR1 is SGHTA and CDR2 FQGNSA. CDR3 sequence (DNA): TGTGCCAGCAGCGGGCCGCTAGGCTCACCCCCTTTTCACTATGGCTACACCTTC. It specifies CASSGPLGSPPFHYGYTF. The full variable domain, its missing parts supplied by reference TRBV7-2 and TRBJ1-2, is GAGVSQSPSNKVTEKGKDVELRCDPISGHTALYWYRQSLGQGLEFLIYFQGNSAPDKSGLPSDRFSAERTGGSVSTLTIQRTQQEDSAVYLCASSGPLGSPPFHYGYTFGSGTRLTVV.

The sample holds a few counts of this clonotype. The rearrangement uses TRBV6-5 and TRBJ2-1; D perhaps matches TRBD1 (7 bases). Gene TRBJ2-7 matches the end of the DNA better, so the J call may be wrong. This CDR3 contains 16 residues. Germline CDR1 MNHEY, CDR2 SVGAGI. CDR3 sequence: CASRGGGAGTYNEQYF. For the CDR3, the DNA is TGTGCCAGCCGAGGGGGCGGGGCAGGGACCTACAATGAGCAGTACTTC.

This clonotype was seen ten or more times. The chain carries TRBV5-1 and TRBJ2-5; the D gene is possibly TRBD1 (5 bases). The germline V gene encodes CDR1 SGHRS and CDR2 YFSETQ. The CDR3 totals 13 residues. The V end was cut by 7 bases, the J end by 1 base, with 11 bases between. CDR3 loop: CASRQPGQETQYF. CDR3 sequence (DNA): TGCGCCAGCCGACAGCCCGGCCAAGAGACCCAGTACTTC.

As concerns this clonotype: A single base separates this from a much larger clone, so it may be a read error. This chain joins TRBV14 and TRBJ2-1; D not resolved. Matching the DNA end better, TRBJ2-7 makes the J call doubtful. The CDR3 totals 15 residues. The germline V gene encodes CDR1 SGHDN and CDR2 FVKESK. The chain's CDR3 is CASSPDLSSYNEQYF. CDR3 nucleotides: TGTGCCAGCAGCCCCGATCTGAGCTCCTACAATGAGCAGTACTTC.

The chain carries TRBV11-2 and TRBJ2-7; 7 bases are a match to TRBD2. The junction had 9 bases not matched to a gene; V was cut back by 4 bases and J by 6 bases. This CDR3 spans 14 amino acids. CDR1 and CDR2 from the germline V gene are SGHAT and FQNNGV. In DNA, the CDR3 is TGTGCCAGCAGCTATTGGGAGGGGCCGGGCGAGCAGTACTTC. Translating it yields CASSYWEGPGEQYF.

The chain has TRBV7-7 and TRBJ2-5, with 9 bases matching TRBD2. This CDR3 is 15 amino acids long. Germline CDR1 SSHAT, CDR2 FNYEAQ (reference sequence). V was clipped by 6 bases and J by 5 bases; unmatched bases: 10. CDR3 coding DNA: TGTGCCAGCAGTCCGAATAGCGGGGGAGTGGAGACCCAGTACTTC. It specifies CASSPNSGGVETQYF.

The J gene is TRBJ2-5, the V gene TRBV4-2, with a tentative D call TRBD2 (5 bases). Germline CDR1 is LGHNA and CDR2 is YNFKEQ. Trimming took 9 bases from V and 0 from J, leaving 11 bases between them. The CDR3 contains 13 residues. Here the CDR3 DNA reads TGTGCCAGTTTGGGAGAAGACCAAGAGACCCAGTACTTC. It specifies CASLGEDQETQYF.

This clonotype has a count of ten or more. The chain has TRBV12-5 and TRBJ1-1, with D uncertain. Germline loops: CDR1 LGHNT, CDR2 FRNRAP. The CDR3 has 14 residues. Trimming cost V 5 bases and J 8 bases, with 18 bases left between them. For the CDR3, the DNA is TGTGCTAGTGGTGGAGACGTTGCCACGGGGGAAGCTTTCTTT. As protein: CASGGDVATGEAFF.

This clonotype came up many times. This chain connects TRBV29-1 to TRBJ2-1; D is unclear. CDR3 length: 13 amino acids. The V end was cut by 3 bases, the J end by 3 bases, with 9 bases between. Germline V gene lookup returns CDR1 SQVTM and CDR2 ANQGSEA. This CDR3 is CSVDRSFYNEQFF. The CDR3 DNA is TGCAGCGTTGACAGGTCTTTCTACAATGAGCAGTTCTTC.